These 6 T cell receptor beta chains were all obtained from the same sample, sequenced in a study of CD8 T cells in ankylosing spondylitis (dated by TCRdb to about 2017). Receptor libraries were prepared by 5' RACE. Sequencing used an Illumina HiSeq 2500. TCRdb handled the public reads itself, with Q25 trimming in fastp and clone calling in MiXCR, and kept productive beta chains. Each CDR3 protein appears once, grouped with its most common genes and DNA. This sample holds fewer than 350,000 distinct CDR3 sequences; 11% were observed only once. The ten largest clonotypes hold about 10% of the sample. The sequencing sample was made of blood, either unsorted or a sorted T cell fraction (not recorded which). The receptors come from a female donor with ankylosing spondylitis or in good health (not recorded which).

This clonotype was recorded many times. The chain has TRBV7-8 and TRBJ1-4; D might be TRBD1 (5 bases). Trimming took 5 bases from V and 4 from J, leaving 11 bases between them. The CDR3 is made up of 14 amino acids. Germline loops: CDR1 SGHVS, CDR2 FQNEAQ. CDR3 region: CASSRGTYNEKLFF. CDR3 nucleotide sequence: TGTGCCAGCAGCCGCGGGACTTATAATGAAAAACTGTTTTTT.

V gene TRBV5-5 combines with J gene TRBJ2-1; a possible D gene is TRBD2 (6 bases). Germline lookup yields CDR1 SGHKS and CDR2 YYEKEE (reference sequence). Trimming took off 0 bases at V and 5 bases at J, with 15 bases between the two ends. The CDR3 has 16 amino acids. CDR3 residues: CASSLAVLAANNEQFF. CDR3 DNA sequence: TGTGCCAGCAGCTTGGCCGTCTTAGCGGCTAACAATGAGCAGTTCTTC. The full variable domain, in which reference TRBV5-5 and TRBJ2-1 provide the parts outside the CDR3, is DAGVTQSPTHLIKTRGQQVTLRCSPISGHKSVSWYQQVLGQGPQFIFQYYEKEERGRGNFPDRFSARQFPNYSSELNVNALLLGDSALYLCASSLAVLAANNEQFFGPGTRLTVL.

This clonotype appeared a few times. The gene calls are TRBV5-1 and TRBJ2-3; D not resolved. Germline CDR1 SGHRS, CDR2 YFSETQ. CDR3 size: 15 residues. The germline V and J ends were trimmed by 3 bases and 8 bases, with 19 bases remaining between them. CDR3 sequence: CASSSVPNSQTTQYF. CDR3 coding DNA: TGCGCCAGCAGCTCAGTACCGAATTCACAGACTACGCAGTATTTT.

The gene calls are TRBV15 and TRBJ2-2; tentative D call: TRBD1 (5 bases). Trimming took off 0 bases at V and 4 bases at J, with 9 bases between the two ends. Germline V lookup: CDR1 LNHNV, CDR2 YYDKDF (reference sequence). This CDR3 is 15 amino acids long. CDR3 residues: CATSRDRVGTGELFF. The CDR3 bases are TGTGCCACCAGCAGAGACAGGGTGGGCACCGGGGAGCTGTTTTTT. Together with reference TRBV15 and TRBJ2-2, the CDR3 gives the full variable domain: DAMVIQNPRYQVTQFGKPVTLSCSQTLNHNVMYWYQQKSSQAPKLLFHYYDKDFNNEADTPDNFQSRRPNTSFCFLDIRSPGLGDTAMYLCATSRDRVGTGELFFGEGSRLTVL.

This clonotype has ten or more counts. This chain joins TRBV20-1 and TRBJ2-4; D may be TRBD1 (5 bases). CDR3 length: 13 amino acids. Trimming left V 4 bases short and J 2 bases short, with 9 bases between. From germline, CDR1 is DFQATT and CDR2 SNEGSKA (reference sequence). The CDR3, as DNA: TGCAGTGCTACCAGGGTTTCCAAAAACATTCAGTACTTC. As protein: CSATRVSKNIQYF.

This clonotype was counted many times. This chain links TRBV20-1 with TRBJ2-6; 14 bases are shared with TRBD2. The CDR3 extends over 19 amino acids. The germline V gene has CDR1 DFQATT and CDR2 SNEGSKA (reference sequence). V lost 5 bases, J lost 0 bases, and 9 bases stayed unmatched. CDR3 sequence (DNA): TGCAGTGCTCCACCGGGACTAGCGGGAGTAGTCTCTGGGGCCAACGTCCTGACTTTC. It encodes CSAPPGLAGVVSGANVLTF.